The entry that follows covers one T cell receptor (beta chain) sequence. Its matching antigen is unknown. The sample belongs to a study of memory B cells and T cells in multiple sclerosis. General study results and limits: Clone-set sizes differed between compartments, so shared clonotype counts needed normalization.

V was clipped by 6 bases and J by 4 bases, with 12 bases between them. The CDR3 is made up of 14 amino acids. The germline gives CDR1 KGHSH, CDR2 LQKENI. CFSE-dim autoproliferating and CFSE-high non-proliferating T cells from unstimulated culture were sequenced separately. Cultures began with roughly 49 million CFSE-labeled PBMCs, unstimulated for about 7 days, with replicate wells pooled. PBMCs were labeled with 0.5 to 0.65 uM CFSE and cultured without exogenous stimuli. Sequenced by immunoSEQ multiplex PCR; TCRdb stores in-frame clones only, minus some. The sample has about 32,000 clones, around 86% seen once.

The source material was PBMCs from blood kept in culture. The clonotype originates from a human donor with multiple sclerosis. This chain uses TRBV18 with TRBJ2-2; D is possibly TRBD2 (6 bases). DNA of the CDR3: TGTGCCAGCTCGGAGGGTTTTCGCACCGGGGAGCTGTTTTTT. Its translation: CASSEGFRTGELFF.